These 19 T cell receptor beta chains came from one sample sequenced in a study of blood T cell repertoires in COVID-19. The table came from immunoSEQ multiplex PCR; TCRdb's copy has only in-frame clones and leaves some out. This table holds approximately 100,000 clones, around four fifths found once. Sequencing used peripheral blood. The receptors here all came from a human donor in a cohort sampled during active COVID-19.

The CDR3 is CASSAISSYNSPLHF. The DNA for the CDR3 is TGTGCCAGCAGCGCCATTAGCTCCTATAATTCACCCCTCCACTTT. The chain has TRBV6-5 and TRBJ1-6; the D is unclear. The CDR3 has 15 amino acids. Germline CDR1 reads MNHEY; CDR2 reads SVGAGI. Trimming took 6 bases from V and 0 from J, leaving 9 bases between them.

J is TRBJ1-2 and V is TRBV5-1, with 8 bases lining up with TRBD1. V lost 4 bases to trimming and J lost 8 bases; unmatched junction nucleotides: 10. Germline V gene data show CDR1 as SGHRS and CDR2 as YFSETQ. The CDR3 extends over 14 amino acids. The CDR3 loop is CASSLSQGAQGYTF. The CDR3 DNA reads as TGCGCCAGCAGCCTATCCCAGGGGGCTCAGGGCTACACCTTC.

V gene TRBV4-2 combines with J gene TRBJ2-1, with 15 bases aligning to TRBD2. The CDR3 runs 16 residues. Germline values: CDR1 LGHNA, CDR2 YNFKEQ. The V segment lost 6 bases and the J segment 8 bases; nucleotides outside the gene matches: 8. Here the CDR3 DNA reads TGTGCCAGCAGAGATCGGACTAGCGGGGGGGTAGATGAGCAGTTCTTC. As protein: CASRDRTSGGVDEQFF.

This chain's CDR3 is CASSPFRGTEAFF. DNA for the CDR3: TGTGCCAGCAGTCCGTTTCGGGGCACTGAAGCTTTCTTT. The chain links TRBV6-5 to TRBJ1-1; D not certain. Germline CDR1 is MNHEY and CDR2 is SVGAGI. The CDR3 length is 13 residues. Trimming took 5 bases from V and 4 from J, leaving 11 bases between them.

J is TRBJ2-1 and V is TRBV7-2, with 7 bases lining up with TRBD1. V shed 5 bases and J 4 bases; nucleotides not matched to a gene: 11. This CDR3 spans 16 amino acids. From germline, CDR1 is SGHTA and CDR2 FQGNSA. The CDR3 sequence: CASSPTAGTVYNEQFF. The CDR3 DNA sequence: TGTGCCAGCAGCCCCACGGCCGGGACAGTTTACAATGAGCAGTTCTTC. Complete variable domain (other parts from reference TRBV7-2 and TRBJ2-1): GAGVSQSPSNKVTEKGKDVELRCDPISGHTALYWYRQSLGQGLEFLIYFQGNSAPDKSGLPSDRFSAERTGGSVSTLTIQRTQQEDSAVYLCASSPTAGTVYNEQFFGPGTRLTVL.

This chain uses TRBV18 with TRBJ2-5, with 7 bases fitting TRBD1. CDR1 and CDR2 (germline): KGHSH, LQKENI. The V segment lost 5 bases and the J segment 2 bases; nucleotides outside the gene matches: 2. The CDR3 is 13 amino acids. CDR3 sequence: CASSGDSQETQYF. CDR3 DNA: TGTGCCAGCTCAGGGGACAGTCAAGAGACCCAGTACTTC. The variable domain in full, with the rest retrieved from reference TRBV18 and TRBJ2-5, is NAGVMQNPRHLVRRRGQEARLRCSPMKGHSHVYWYRQLPEEGLKFMVYLQKENIIDESGMPKERFSAEFPKEGPSILRIQQVVRGDSAAYFCASSGDSQETQYFGPGTRLLVL.

This chain uses TRBV5-1 with TRBJ1-2, with D unresolved. Germline V CDR1 and CDR2: SGHRS, YFSETQ. The CDR3 has 12 amino acids. Trimming stripped 7 bases from V and 6 bases from J, with 13 bases between. The CDR3 DNA reads TGCGCCAGCGGTCTCGGTCCGGATGGCTACACCTTC. It encodes CASGLGPDGYTF.

The CDR3 DNA reads as TGTGCCAGCAGTCCGACTCGTATCTCGCTAGAGGACTATGGCTACACCTTC. Its translation is CASSPTRISLEDYGYTF. The V call is TRBV2, the J call TRBJ1-2, with unresolved D. V dropped 5 bases and J dropped 3 bases, with 22 bases sitting between them. Germline CDR1 and CDR2: SNHLY and FYNNEI. The CDR3 sequence is 17 residues long.

The chain carries TRBV11-2 and TRBJ2-1; TRBD1 might be the D (6 bases). Germline CDR1 reads SGHAT; CDR2 reads FQNNGV. The CDR3 loop spans 14 amino acids. With 10 bases removed from V and 2 bases from J, the gap between germline ends came to 15 bases. The CDR3 loop reads CATTGQGTYNEQFF. Here the CDR3 DNA reads TGTGCCACGACTGGGCAGGGGACCTACAATGAGCAGTTCTTC.

The chain employs TRBV27 and TRBJ2-6; D might be TRBD1 (6 bases). Germline CDR1 and CDR2: MNHEY and SMNVEV (reference sequence). This CDR3 is 16 amino acids long. Between the trimmed V and J ends, which lost 3 bases and 0 bases, there was a span of 9 bases. As DNA, the CDR3 is TGTGCCAGCAGTTTCGGACAGATCTCTGGGGCCAACGTCCTGACTTTC. It yields the protein CASSFGQISGANVLTF.

The chain combines TRBV2 with TRBJ1-6; a possible D gene is TRBD1 (6 bases). V was clipped by 7 bases and J by 7 bases, with 14 bases between them. The germline V gene encodes CDR1 SNHLY and CDR2 FYNNEI. The CDR3 loop spans 14 amino acids. CDR3 loop: CASMRGAVNSPLHF. Written as DNA, the CDR3 is TGTGCCAGCATGCGGGGGGCGGTGAATTCACCCCTCCACTTT.

The DNA of the CDR3 is TGTGCCAGTAGTATAGTTGGCGGGGGGACTCAAGAGACCCAGTACTTC. This sequence encodes CASSIVGGGTQETQYF. V gene TRBV19 combines with J gene TRBJ2-5; 8 bases align to TRBD2. The CDR3 runs 16 residues. Trimming removed 1 base from V and 2 bases from J; junction bases left unmatched: 6. The germline CDR1 and CDR2 sequences are LNHDA and SQIVND (reference sequence).

This clone was seen a handful of times. The rearrangement uses TRBV5-1 and TRBJ2-3; D might be TRBD1 (5 bases). CDR3 length: 15 amino acids. The germline CDR1 and CDR2 sequences are SGHRS and YFSETQ. Trimming removed 4 bases at V and 6 bases at J, with 18 bases between. CDR3 sequence (DNA): TGCGCCAGCAGCACCTCGTCAGGGTCCAGGGATACGCAGTATTTT. Translation gives CASSTSSGSRDTQYF.

The chain links TRBV19 to TRBJ2-5; tentative D call: TRBD1 (6 bases). Trimming shortened V by 4 bases and J by 5 bases, and 20 bases separated the two germline ends. Per germline, CDR1 LNHDA and CDR2 SQIVND (reference sequence). The CDR3 extends over 16 amino acids. CDR3 sequence (DNA): TGTGCCAGTAGTACCCCTCCCCAGGGGCGCCAGGAGACCCAGTACTTC. Translating it yields CASSTPPQGRQETQYF.

The chain uses TRBV2 and TRBJ2-5; D gene uncertain. This CDR3 region has 11 residues. V was pared by 8 bases and J by 5 bases, with 9 bases between. Per germline, CDR1 SNHLY and CDR2 FYNNEI. CDR3: CASRLGETQYF. DNA for the CDR3: TGTGCCAGCCGACTTGGCGAGACCCAGTACTTC. Drawing the rest from reference TRBV2 and TRBJ2-5, the complete variable domain is EPEVTQTPSHQVTQMGQEVILRCVPISNHLYFYWYRQILGQKVEFLVSFYNNEISEKSEIFDDQFSVERPDGSNFTLKIRSTKLEDSAMYFCASRLGETQYFGPGTRLLVL.

The chain couples TRBV7-8 to TRBJ2-5; 8 bases fit TRBD1. CDR1 is SGHVS and CDR2 is FQNEAQ in the germline V gene. This CDR3 has 14 amino acids. V was pared by 1 base and J by 4 bases, with 2 bases of the junction left unmatched. CDR3 sequence reads: CASSLGTGGETQYF. The CDR3 DNA reads TGTGCCAGCAGCTTAGGCACAGGGGGAGAGACCCAGTACTTC.

The chain has TRBV5-1 and TRBJ1-1; 7 positions agree with TRBD1. In germline, CDR1 is SGHRS, CDR2 YFSETQ. With 4 bases clipped from V and 1 base from J, the junction kept 4 bases outside the gene matches. The CDR3 has 14 amino acids. CDR3: CASSRDSSNTEAFF. The CDR3 nucleotides read TGCGCCAGCAGCCGGGACAGCTCGAACACTGAAGCTTTCTTT.

This clone was counted between two and nine times. The V call is TRBV23-1, the J call TRBJ2-6; TRBD1 agrees at 8 bases. TRBV23-1 belongs to the ORF category, with a function that is uncertain. The V gene end was trimmed by 2 bases and the J gene end by 0 bases; junction bases not matched to a gene: 6. This CDR3 spans 18 amino acids. The CDR3 DNA follows: TGCGCCAGCAGTCAAATACAGGGGGTCCGCTCTGGGGCCAACGTCCTGACTTTC. It yields the protein CASSQIQGVRSGANVLTF.

The DNA of the CDR3 is TGTGCCAGCAGCGTAGGGGCAGGAAGAGAGCCCCAGCATTTT. It yields the protein CASSVGAGREPQHF. V and J are TRBV9 and TRBJ1-5; D remains ambiguous. The CDR3 extends over 14 amino acids. Germline loops: CDR1 SGDLS, CDR2 YYNGEE. V was pared by 0 bases and J by 8 bases, with 12 bases between.